Below, 10 T cell receptor beta chains from the same sample are listed, as sequenced in a study of blood T cell repertoires in COVID-19. Sequenced by immunoSEQ multiplex PCR; TCRdb stores in-frame clones only, minus some. The sample consists of about 240,000 clones, roughly 76% of them appearing once. The sequencing input was peripheral blood. The receptors come from a woman older than 75 with COVID-19, enrolled during active disease.

The chain has TRBV18 and TRBJ1-1; D possibly corresponds to TRBD1 (5 bases). The CDR3 is 15 amino acids. V was cut by 0 bases and J by 4 bases, with 12 bases left in between. Per germline, CDR1 KGHSH and CDR2 LQKENI. CDR3 sequence reads: CASSPPKGRGTEAFF. The CDR3 region has the DNA TGTGCCAGCTCACCACCGAAAGGGAGGGGCACTGAAGCTTTCTTT.

In nucleotides, the CDR3 is TGTGCCTGGAGTGTAGGGCAGGGAGGGCAGCCCCAGCATTTT. This gives the protein CAWSVGQGGQPQHF. This sequence joins TRBV30 and TRBJ1-5; the D gene is possibly TRBD1 (5 bases). Germline V gives CDR1 GTSNPN, CDR2 SVGIG (reference sequence). There are 14 residues in the CDR3. Trimming shortened V by 0 bases and J by 7 bases, and 13 bases separated the two germline ends. The full variable domain, in which reference TRBV30 and TRBJ1-5 provide the parts outside the CDR3, is SQTIHQWPATLVQPVGSPLSLECTVEGTSNPNLYWYRQAAGRGLQLLFYSVGIGQISSEVPQNLSASRPQDRQFILSSKKLLLSDSGFYLCAWSVGQGGQPQHFGDGTRLSIL.

To note about this clone: Other DNA sequences in this specimen translate into the identical CDR3. The rearrangement uses TRBV19 and TRBJ1-6; a weak D match, TRBD1 (5 bases). CDR1 LNHDA and CDR2 SQIVND come from the germline V gene (reference sequence). This CDR3 is 15 amino acids long. Trimming stripped 4 bases from V and 4 bases from J, with 11 bases between. The CDR3 spells CASSTTGTYNSPLHF. The CDR3 nucleotides are TGTGCCAGTAGTACCACCGGGACTTATAATTCACCCCTCCACTTT. Full variable domain (outside the CDR3, taken from reference TRBV19 and TRBJ1-6): DGGITQSPKYLFRKEGQNVTLSCEQNLNHDAMYWYRQDPGQGLRLIYYSQIVNDFQKGDIAEGYSVSREKKESFPLTVTSAQKNPTAFYLCASSTTGTYNSPLHFGNGTRLTVT.

The chain joins TRBV28 to TRBJ1-2; D is possibly TRBD1 (5 bases). This CDR3 has 15 amino acids. V was cut by 5 bases and J by 8 bases, with 21 bases left in between. Germline V gene sequence: CDR1 MDHEN, CDR2 SYDVKM. CDR3 DNA: TGTGCCAGCAGTACCTCAACAGGAAAAGTAGTCGGCTACACCTTC. This sequence encodes CASSTSTGKVVGYTF.

This chain links TRBV18 with TRBJ2-7, with D unresolved. The V gene's germline CDR1 is KGHSH and CDR2 LQKENI. Trimming cost V 3 bases and J 2 bases, with 5 bases left between them. The CDR3 covers 12 residues. The DNA for the CDR3 is TGTGCCAGCTCACCTACAGCCTACGAGCAGTACTTC. It encodes CASSPTAYEQYF.

This clone was found once. This rearrangement joins TRBV14 to TRBJ1-1; possible D gene TRBD1, 6 bases. CDR3 length: 15 amino acids. Germline lookup yields CDR1 SGHDN and CDR2 FVKESK. The V gene lost 4 bases and the J gene lost 1 base, with 13 bases spanning the gap. The CDR3 DNA sequence: TGTGCCAGCAGCCCTCCGGGACACAGGAACACTGAAGCTTTCTTT. It encodes CASSPPGHRNTEAFF.

This chain connects TRBV5-1 to TRBJ2-5; 9 bases agree with TRBD2. CDR1 SGHRS and CDR2 YFSETQ come from the germline V gene. V shed 4 bases, J shed 4 bases, and the junction held 11 bases outside the gene matches. This CDR3 has 16 amino acids. In nucleotides, the CDR3 is TGCGCCAGCAGCCCGCCTAGCGGGGCTACGGGAGAGACCCAGTACTTC. This encodes CASSPPSGATGETQYF. Looking up the rest from reference TRBV5-1 and TRBJ2-5 gives the full variable domain: KAGVTQTPRYLIKTRGQQVTLSCSPISGHRSVSWYQQTPGQGLQFLFEYFSETQRNKGNFPGRFSGRQFSNSRSEMNVSTLELGDSALYLCASSPPSGATGETQYFGPGTRLLVL.

This clone was counted only a few times. The chain has TRBV6-5 and TRBJ2-4; the match to TRBD2 covers 11 bases. The CDR3 has 15 amino acids. J lost 6 bases, V lost 2 bases, and 3 bases had no gene match. From germline, CDR1 is MNHEY and CDR2 SVGAGI. This CDR3 is CASSYLTSGVNIQYF. DNA for the CDR3: TGTGCCAGCAGTTACCTGACTAGCGGGGTAAACATTCAGTACTTC.

In regard to this clone: Other DNA variants within this sample encode the same CDR3. The CDR3: CASSYDRSSGNTIYF. The CDR3 nucleotides are TGTGCCAGCAGTTACGACAGGTCATCGGGAAACACCATATATTTT. The V gene is TRBV6-2 or TRBV6-3, the J gene TRBJ1-3; the D gene is possibly TRBD1 (6 bases). CDR3 size: 15 residues. The ends were cut back, 2 bases at V and 4 bases at J, with 12 bases in the middle. CDR1 is MNHEY, CDR2 SVGEGT, per germline.

This clone has more than one count but fewer than ten. V gene TRBV7-2 combines with J gene TRBJ1-2, with 9 nucleotides matching TRBD1. After removal of 1 base from V and 8 bases from J, the junction contained 5 bases not matched to a gene. The germline V gene encodes CDR1 SGHTA and CDR2 FQGNSA. This CDR3 comprises 14 residues. The CDR3 DNA follows: TGTGCCAGCAGCTTAGGGGACAGGGTGACCGGCTACACCTTC. This sequence encodes CASSLGDRVTGYTF.